These T cell receptor beta chains were read from a single sample in a study of T cells after yellow fever vaccination. TCRdb re-derived calls from the 5' RACE reads in MiXCR, one entry per CDR3 protein. The sample has about 340,000 distinct CDR3 sequences, 12% seen once. The material was CD4+ T cells sorted from PBMCs, obtained 15 days after the yellow fever booster vaccination. These receptors were taken from a man younger than 35 who received the YFV17D yellow fever vaccine. CDR3s include the opening cysteine and the closing phenylalanine or tryptophan. Each record gives: J gene, D gene, V gene, CDR3 protein. D genes are given only for firm matches.

>TRBJ1-2|NA|TRBV27
CASSLSIAGAMNYGYTF
>TRBJ1-3|TRBD1|TRBV9
CASSIAGTGRSGNTIYF
>TRBJ1-1|NA|TRBV5-6
CASSSGTMVTFF
>TRBJ1-1|NA|TRBV7-3
CASSLGGQSASFF
>TRBJ2-2|TRBD1|TRBV5-5
CASSANRGVGTGELFF
>TRBJ2-3|TRBD2|TRBV20-1
CSAKGLAGRGPDTQYF
>TRBJ2-7|NA|TRBV18
CASSPSRAPAFAYEQYF
>TRBJ1-6|NA|TRBV20-1
CSASLQANSPLHF
>TRBJ2-1|NA|TRBV3-1
CASSRRGARQHNEQFF
>TRBJ2-5|NA|TRBV5-1
CASSLNPRRPEETQYF
>TRBJ2-1|NA|TRBV12-3/TRBV12-4
CASSANGVGADEQFF
>TRBJ1-2|NA|TRBV20-1
CRADGQQSNYGYTF
>TRBJ2-1|NA|TRBV7-2
CASSARGGTAITSNEQFF
>TRBJ1-2|NA|TRBV27
CASSSLAGEAYGYTF
>TRBJ1-1|NA|TRBV19
CASSIRPRLNTEAFF
>TRBJ2-5|NA|TRBV30
CAWRNLGRGETQYF
>TRBJ2-3|NA|TRBV5-1
CASSLGGIDTQYF
>TRBJ2-5|NA|TRBV5-5
CASSQTRQETQYF
>TRBJ2-7|NA|TRBV14
CASSPGIEQYF
>TRBJ2-1|NA|TRBV2
CASTMRLGGGEQFF
>TRBJ2-7|NA|TRBV3-1
CASRGLGPHEQYF
>TRBJ1-2|NA|TRBV7-2
CASSSSFYGYTF
>TRBJ2-3|TRBD2|TRBV12-3/TRBV12-4
CASRTSGDTQYF
>TRBJ1-6|NA|TRBV10-3
CAIGPTDPYNSPLHF
>TRBJ2-2|TRBD2|TRBV10-3
CAIRSPGTSGGRELFF
>TRBJ2-3|NA|TRBV18
CASSSDTQYF
>TRBJ2-6|TRBD2|TRBV24-1
CATSDPGGSGANVLTF
>TRBJ1-5|NA|TRBV5-5
CASSLDGVDQPQHF
>TRBJ2-1|NA|TRBV18
CASSTGSPGLQNEQFF
>TRBJ1-5|NA|TRBV19
CASSIAQGRQPQHF
>TRBJ1-2|NA|TRBV10-3
CATGDYGYSF
>TRBJ2-5|NA|TRBV12-3/TRBV12-4
CASSLSAFSETQYF
>TRBJ1-2|TRBD1|TRBV20-1
CSASDQTGRYGYTF
>TRBJ1-5|NA|TRBV6-2/TRBV6-3
CASSYGGSTQHF
>TRBJ1-6|NA|TRBV7-9
CASSLESRESPLHF
>TRBJ2-7|NA|TRBV3-1
CASSGPPLYEQYF
>TRBJ1-2|TRBD1|TRBV4-1
CASSQVIGTVDNYGYTF
>TRBJ2-1|NA|TRBV9
CASSVGGGAQFF
>TRBJ2-1|NA|TRBV7-2
CASSLDLASSNEQFF
>TRBJ1-2|NA|TRBV20-1
CSARAGSGAYGYTF
>TRBJ1-5|NA|TRBV7-2
CASSLSGRQPQHF
>TRBJ1-2|NA|TRBV10-3
CAISESTPYGYTF
>TRBJ1-2|NA|TRBV24-1
CATSEHGGTGRVGYTF
>TRBJ1-3|NA|TRBV20-1
CSARGPDSGNTIYF